These 4 T cell receptor beta chains came from one sample sequenced in a study of T-cell memory formation after mild COVID-19. TCRdb independently ran MiXCR on the 5' RACE reads; one entry per CDR3 protein. Of 410,000 or so distinct CDR3 sequences in the sample, 23% were seen once. Sequencing used PBMCs or a T cell subset sorted from them (not recorded which). The receptors originated from an adult woman who had mild COVID-19 (a few samples of this study predate the infection). Cell type and time point are not known.

The J gene is TRBJ2-1, the V gene TRBV7-8, with 9 bases lining up with TRBD2. V lost 6 bases and J lost 8; bases outside the gene matches: 11. The CDR3 is 15 amino acids. CDR1 is SGHVS and CDR2 is FQNEAQ in the germline V gene. In DNA, the CDR3 is TGTGCCAGCAGTCCTCCGGGACTAGCCGTCGATGAGCAGTTCTTC. This encodes CASSPPGLAVDEQFF.

This clonotype appeared a few times. V usage is TRBV2 and J usage is TRBJ2-1, with D unclear. V was cut by 3 bases and J by 12 bases, with 24 bases left in between. The CDR3 is 16 residues long. Germline CDR1 SNHLY, CDR2 FYNNEI. The CDR3 DNA reads as TGTGCCAGCAGTGACTCAGGAATGGCGGACGCCGTAGGGCAGTTCTTC. Protein: CASSDSGMADAVGQFF. Full variable domain (missing parts from reference TRBV2 and TRBJ2-1): EPEVTQTPSHQVTQMGQEVILRCVPISNHLYFYWYRQILGQKVEFLVSFYNNEISEKSEIFDDQFSVERPDGSNFTLKIRSTKLEDSAMYFCASSDSGMADAVGQFFGPGTRLTVL.

The gene calls are TRBV7-8 and TRBJ1-5; weak D call: TRBD1 (5 bases). Germline loops: CDR1 SGHVS, CDR2 FQNEAQ. V lost 2 bases and J lost 3, with 11 bases in between. CDR3 size: 15 residues. CDR3 DNA: TGTGCCAGCAGCTTAAACGACAGTCCCAATCAGCCCCAGCATTTT. Residues: CASSLNDSPNQPQHF.

This clonotype was detected only a few times. J is TRBJ1-4 and V is TRBV20-1; TRBD1 matches 7 bases. Germline V gives CDR1 DFQATT, CDR2 SNEGSKA (reference sequence). CDR3 length: 14 amino acids. The ends lost 3 bases at V and 8 bases at J; junction bases unmatched: 9. The chain's CDR3 is CSASARDRGEKLFF. The DNA of the CDR3 is TGCAGTGCTAGCGCCCGGGACAGAGGGGAAAAACTGTTTTTT.